Listed below are T cell receptor beta chains from one sample, sequenced in a study of regulatory dendritic cells for organ transplantation. Repertoires were generated with immunoSEQ multiplex PCR, while TCRdb's copy carries only in-frame clones and drops some. The table shows 9,500 to 15,000 clones, with 62% occurring only once. Antigens for these TCRs are unknown. The sequenced sample consisted of naive CD8+ T cells from blood cultured with dendritic cells. The receptor set was obtained from a human donor in good health. Each CDR3 is given with its conserved first and last residue. Each record gives: J gene, D gene, V gene, clone size, CDR3 DNA, CDR3 protein. D genes are given only for firm matches. Clone size is not always given. Where it is, it says once, few, many or a class for expanded clones.

>TRBJ2-7|TRBD1|TRBV6-1|-
TGTGCCAGCAGAGGAGACAGGGACTACGAGCAGTACTTC
CASRGDRDYEQYF
>TRBJ2-7|TRBD2|TRBV9|-
TGTGCCAGCAGCGCTGGGGGGCTAGCGGGGAACGAGCAGTACTTC
CASSAGGLAGNEQYF
>TRBJ1-1|-|TRBV6-6|-
TGTGCCAGCAGTTACTCGGGGCAGGGGAGCACTGAAGCTTTCTTT
CASSYSGQGSTEAFF
>TRBJ2-3|TRBD2|TRBV19|-
TGTGCCAGTAGTATAGATCCCCCCTGGCGGGGGGGCTCGGCAGATACGCAGTATTTT
CASSIDPPWRGGSADTQYF
>TRBJ2-1|TRBD2|TRBV7-2|-
TGTGCCAGCAGCTTATATCCGGGGGGGACTGAGCAGTTCTTC
CASSLYPGGTEQFF
>TRBJ2-3|TRBD2|TRBV7-9|-
TGTGCCAGCAGCTTAGTGGGCGGGGGGGCCTTGGATACGCAGTATTTT
CASSLVGGGALDTQYF
>TRBJ1-6|-|TRBV9|-
TGTGCCAGCGGGCCTAGATCAGCTACAGGGATAGATTCACCCCTCCACTTT
CASGPRSATGIDSPLHF
>TRBJ1-3|-|TRBV9|-
TGTGCCAGCAGCGTAGAAGACAGGCGGCCGGTCACCATATATTTT
CASSVEDRRPVTIYF
>TRBJ2-3|-|TRBV4-3|-
TGCGCCAGCAGCCAAGAAGCCCCTGCGGATACGCAGTATTTT
CASSQEAPADTQYF
>TRBJ1-2|-|TRBV6-5|-
TGTGCCAGCAGTTACTCCCGAGCGGCTAACTATGGCTACACCTTC
CASSYSRAANYGYTF
>TRBJ2-5|TRBD2|TRBV2|-
TGTGCCAGCAGTGAGGCTGGGGGGGAGGAAGAGACCCAGTACTTC
CASSEAGGEEETQYF
>TRBJ1-2|-|TRBV4-1|few
TGCGCCAGCAGCCAACGGCCACAGGAAGAAGGTAACGGCTACACCTTC
CASSQRPQEEGNGYTF
>TRBJ2-5|TRBD2|TRBV12-5|-
TGTGCTAGTGGACCGCTAGCGGGGGGCACGCATGAGACCCAGTACTTC
CASGPLAGGTHETQYF
>TRBJ2-7|-|TRBV5-5|-
TGTGCCAGCAGCTTATCCTCGAGCTACGAGCAGTACTTC
CASSLSSSYEQYF
>TRBJ2-7|TRBD2|TRBV4-2|-
TGTGCCAGCAGCCAAGCGCTCTTGTCTACTAGCGGGGGGCCCCGCGAGCAGTACTTC
CASSQALLSTSGGPREQYF
>TRBJ1-5|TRBD1|TRBV5-6|few
TGTGCCAGCAGCTTGGGACAGGGGAGCAATCAGCCCCAGCATTTT
CASSLGQGSNQPQHF
>TRBJ2-2|-|TRBV9|-
TGTGCCAGCAGCGTCTTCCTAACCGGGGAGCTGTTTTTT
CASSVFLTGELFF
>TRBJ1-1|TRBD1|TRBV5-4|-
TGTGCCAGCAGCCAGGGGGGAAACACTGAAGCTTTCTTT
CASSQGGNTEAFF
>TRBJ2-1|-|TRBV5-8|-
TGTGCCAGCAGCTTGGACAGCGGATTCTACAATGAGCAGTTCTTC
CASSLDSGFYNEQFF
>TRBJ1-5|-|TRBV6-6|-
TGTGCCAGCAGTTACTTGGCTCAGCCCCAGCATTTT
CASSYLAQPQHF
>TRBJ2-1|-|TRBV6-5|-
TGTGCCAGCAGTTACTCACACAGTACTTCCTACAATGAGCAGTTCTTC
CASSYSHSTSYNEQFF
>TRBJ2-7|-|TRBV10-2|-
TGCGCCAGCAGTGAGGGGTTAGCGGCCACCTACGAGCAGTACTTC
CASSEGLAATYEQYF
>TRBJ1-4|TRBD1|TRBV7-9|-
TGTGCCAGCAGGCTTTCATACGGGACAGAAGATGAAAAACTGTTTTTT
CASRLSYGTEDEKLFF
>TRBJ1-2|TRBD1|TRBV13|-
TGTGCCAGCAGCCGCCTACGACAGGGGGGAGTCTATGGCTACACCTTC
CASSRLRQGGVYGYTF
>TRBJ1-2|-|TRBV14|few
TGTGCCAGCAGCCCACGTGCAGGAGGGGCCTATGGCTACACCTTC
CASSPRAGGAYGYTF